The TCR beta chain described here comes from a study of beta chain features in type 1 diabetes. Study summary: Sorted cells numbering over 95,000,000 were examined across all samples. Overall study results and limits: Among patients with Type 1 diabetes, TCRB CDR3s were moderately but significantly shorter in every one of the four CD4+ subsets.

This clone was observed a handful of times. The antigen remains undetermined. The sample holds other DNA sequences that translate to the same CDR3. A heparinised blood draw that averaged around 100 mL was obtained once from each donor. Purities over 95% were achieved in all sorted populations. The study reverse transcribed the entire isolated RNA, so it sequenced expressed TCRB transcripts. Sequencing was performed with immunoSEQ multiplex PCR; in TCRdb, only in-frame clones are kept and a portion is missing. The table shows 500,000 to 650,000 clones, with around 12% occurring only once. Germline loops: CDR1 LGHNA, CDR2 YNFKEQ. CDR3 length: 16 residues. The V and J ends lost 0 bases and 0 bases respectively, with 6 bases between them.

The clonotype comes from a man aged 25 to 45 with type 1 diabetes. This chain connects TRBV4-2 to TRBJ2-6; D gene uncertain. The sample taken for sequencing was naive CD4+ T cells from blood. Here the CDR3 reads CASSQDGTSGANVLTF. CDR3 bases: TGTGCCAGCAGCCAAGATGGCACCTCTGGGGCCAACGTCCTGACTTTC.